The next 21 T cell receptor beta chains were all read from a single sample in a study of cytomegalovirus exposure and HLA in healthy donors. Primers for the PCR totalled 60 Vbeta and 13 Jbeta. Assay: immunoSEQ multiplex PCR; the TCRdb copy retains only in-frame clones and omits some. Seen in this sample are 40,000 to 60,000 clones; the ten most common clones hold approximately 6.6%. The sequenced sample consisted of PBMCs. Every receptor here comes from a male donor in good health and CMV-seropositive.

This sequence joins TRBV7-9 and TRBJ1-1, with TRBD1 identical over 7 bases. The CDR3 length is 14 residues. V lost 10 bases, J lost 4 bases, and 12 bases stayed unmatched. Germline CDR1 SEHNR, CDR2 FQNEAQ (reference sequence). The CDR3 DNA is TGTGCCACTCGAGAACCCGGGACAGCCACTGAAGCTTTCTTT. It codes for CATREPGTATEAFF.

V usage is TRBV4-3 and J usage is TRBJ2-7; weak D call: TRBD2 (6 bases). CDR3 length equals 15 residues. Germline V CDR1 and CDR2: LGHNA, YSLEER. The V end was cut by 3 bases, the J end by 0 bases, with 12 bases between. The CDR3 spells CASSQGLGSSYEQYF. CDR3 bases: TGCGCCAGCAGCCAGGGTCTCGGGAGCTCCTACGAGCAGTACTTC.

The rearrangement uses TRBV11-2 and TRBJ1-4; no reliable D call. This CDR3 region has 15 residues. V was trimmed by 1 base and J by 7 bases, leaving 13 bases between them. Germline values: CDR1 SGHAT, CDR2 FQNNGV. The DNA for the CDR3 is TGTGCCAGCAGCTTAGTGAGGCCTTTAAGTGAAAAACTGTTTTTT. This gives the protein CASSLVRPLSEKLFF.

The chain combines TRBV6-1 with TRBJ2-7; TRBD1 matches 7 bases. Trimming took 4 bases from V and 2 from J; bases not matched to a gene: 8. CDR1 and CDR2 (germline): MNHNS, SASEGT. This CDR3 is 15 amino acids long. The CDR3 sequence: CASSVGQASPYEQYF. CDR3 sequence (DNA): TGTGCCAGCAGTGTTGGACAGGCCTCCCCCTACGAGCAGTACTTC.

As DNA, the CDR3 is TGTGCCAGCAGTGAAGACAGGGGACAGCCCCAGCATTTT. Translation: CASSEDRGQPQHF. The rearrangement links TRBV6-1 to TRBJ1-5; 7 bases map to TRBD1. The CDR3 spans 13 residues. The V segment lost 1 base and the J segment 7 bases; nucleotides outside the gene matches: 1. Germline V lookup: CDR1 MNHNS, CDR2 SASEGT.

The rearrangement links TRBV4-1 to TRBJ2-5; 7 nucleotides align to TRBD2. The length of the CDR3 is 14 residues. Germline V CDR1 and CDR2: MGHRA, YSYEKL. The trim removed 1 base at V and 6 bases at J, leaving 5 bases unmatched. The CDR3 region is CASSQVGGLQTQYF. The CDR3 nucleotides read TGCGCCAGCAGCCAAGTTGGGGGACTACAGACCCAGTACTTC.

The chain recombines TRBV2 with TRBJ2-7, with D perhaps matching TRBD1 (5 bases). Trimming pared 7 bases from V and 4 bases from J, leaving 11 bases between. The CDR3 covers 12 residues. The germline gives CDR1 SNHLY, CDR2 FYNNEI. In nucleotides, the CDR3 is TGTGCCAGCATGCCAGGGAATTACGAGCAGTACTTC. Its translation: CASMPGNYEQYF.

The J gene is TRBJ1-2, the V gene TRBV7-9; a weak D match, TRBD1 (6 bases). From germline, CDR1 is SEHNR and CDR2 FQNEAQ (reference sequence). V was pared by 5 bases and J by 8 bases, with 18 bases between. The CDR3 totals 14 residues. The DNA of the CDR3 is TGTGCCAGCAGCCCGCGACTCACAGGGCGCGGCTACACCTTC. This sequence encodes CASSPRLTGRGYTF.

V gene TRBV7-9 combines with J gene TRBJ2-5; 7 nucleotides align to TRBD2. This CDR3 spans 13 amino acids. The V segment lost 4 bases and the J segment 9 bases; nucleotides outside the gene matches: 8. CDR1 SEHNR and CDR2 FQNEAQ come from the germline V gene (reference sequence). The chain's CDR3 is CASSSSNAGAQYF. The CDR3, as DNA: TGTGCCAGCAGCTCCTCCAACGCGGGGGCCCAGTACTTC.

This sequence joins TRBV6-6 and TRBJ2-7; D is possibly TRBD1 (5 bases). CDR1 MNHNY and CDR2 SVGAGI come from the germline V gene (reference sequence). This CDR3 spans 15 amino acids. Trimming took 2 bases from V and 1 from J, leaving 12 bases between them. The CDR3 protein is CASSYTTVLSYEQYF. In DNA form, the CDR3 reads TGTGCCAGCAGTTACACGACAGTTCTTTCCTACGAGCAGTACTTC.

The chain links TRBV25-1 to TRBJ2-5, with D perhaps matching TRBD1 (6 bases). Germline V gene data show CDR1 as MGHDK and CDR2 as SYGVNS. The CDR3 covers 18 residues. V was clipped by 3 bases and J by 2 bases, with 22 bases between them. CDR3 bases: TGTGCCAGCAGTGATCCTACTCCGGGACAACGGACTCAAGAGACCCAGTACTTC. Amino acids: CASSDPTPGQRTQETQYF.

The V and J genes are TRBV7-9 and TRBJ2-5; a weak D match, TRBD1 (6 bases). This CDR3 has 15 amino acids. Germline V gene sequence: CDR1 SEHNR, CDR2 FQNEAQ (reference sequence). V shed 0 bases and J shed 3 bases, with 11 bases lying between them. The CDR3 sequence: CASSLANEGEETQYF. DNA for the CDR3: TGTGCCAGCAGCTTAGCGAATGAGGGGGAAGAGACCCAGTACTTC.

For the CDR3, the DNA is TGTGCCAGCAGTTTAGGGGGACAGGGAGGCAGGGGCTACACCTTC. This codes for CASSLGGQGGRGYTF. The genes are TRBV28 and TRBJ1-2; 9 bases fit TRBD1. Germline V gives CDR1 MDHEN, CDR2 SYDVKM. There are 15 residues in the CDR3. Trimming at V came to 2 bases and at J to 8 bases, leaving 9 bases not matched to a gene.

The chain is built from TRBV18 and TRBJ1-1; D might be TRBD1 (5 bases). This CDR3 is 16 amino acids long. Trimming took 4 bases from V and 0 from J, leaving 15 bases between them. Per the germline V gene, CDR1 is KGHSH and CDR2 is LQKENI. The CDR3 region has the DNA TGTGCCAGCTCACGAGACAGTTTAAATTTGAACACTGAAGCTTTCTTT. Encoded protein: CASSRDSLNLNTEAFF.

V and J are TRBV30 and TRBJ1-4; no clear D gene. Trimming cost V 5 bases and J 8 bases, with 15 bases left between them. CDR3 length: 13 residues. Germline CDR1 reads GTSNPN; CDR2 reads SVGIG (reference sequence). CDR3 in DNA: TGTGCCTGGGGTCCTTTGGCTCGCGAAAAACTGTTTTTT. It yields the protein CAWGPLAREKLFF.

The V call is TRBV7-9, the J call TRBJ2-5, with 8 nucleotides matching TRBD1. This CDR3 contains 13 residues. V trimming: 5 bases; J trimming: 11 bases; junction bases outside the gene matches: 10. Germline lookup yields CDR1 SEHNR and CDR2 FQNEAQ (reference sequence). The CDR3 DNA reads TGTGCCAGCAGCCCAGACAGGGGAGGTGAGCAGTACTTC. Amino acids: CASSPDRGGEQYF.

The chain links TRBV7-6 to TRBJ1-2; 7 bases are shared with TRBD1. Trimming at V came to 1 base and at J to 7 bases, leaving 9 bases not matched to a gene. The CDR3 is made up of 15 amino acids. Germline V gene sequence: CDR1 SGHVS, CDR2 FNYEAQ. DNA of the CDR3: TGTGCCAGCAGCTTAGGCAGGGGGACAGAAGGTGGCTACACCTTC. This sequence encodes CASSLGRGTEGGYTF. The full variable domain, rest sourced from reference TRBV7-6 and TRBJ1-2, is GAGVSQSPRYKVTKRGQDVALRCDPISGHVSLYWYRQALGQGPEFLTYFNYEAQQDKSGLPNDRFSAERPEGSISTLTIQRTEQRDSAMYRCASSLGRGTEGGYTFGSGTRLTVV.

The rearrangement uses TRBV7-8 and TRBJ2-1; TRBD1 might be the D (6 bases). The CDR3 is 13 residues long. Germline V gene data show CDR1 as SGHVS and CDR2 as FQNEAQ. The V end lost 5 bases, the J end lost 3 bases, and 8 bases lay between the germline ends. CDR3 residues: CASSRTDYNEQFF. The CDR3 DNA sequence: TGTGCCAGCAGCCGGACAGACTACAATGAGCAGTTCTTC.

The chain has TRBV5-1 and TRBJ2-1; 10 nucleotides match TRBD2. The CDR3 is 16 residues long. CDR1 and CDR2 (germline): SGHRS, YFSETQ. Trimming cost V 2 bases and J 4 bases; bases outside gene matches: 6. CDR3 protein: CASSFASGGKYNEQFF. The CDR3, as DNA: TGCGCCAGCAGCTTTGCTAGCGGGGGAAAATACAATGAGCAGTTCTTC.

This sequence joins TRBV18 and TRBJ1-5, with D tentatively TRBD1 (5 bases). The CDR3 length is 15 residues. Germline V gene data show CDR1 as KGHSH and CDR2 as LQKENI. The V gene lost 2 bases and the J gene lost 7 bases, with 15 bases spanning the gap. CDR3: CASSPVGRADQPQHF. The CDR3 nucleotides are TGTGCCAGCTCACCAGTCGGCAGGGCCGACCAGCCCCAGCATTTT.

The rearrangement joins TRBV5-1 to TRBJ2-7; D ambiguous. The germline V gene encodes CDR1 SGHRS and CDR2 YFSETQ. This CDR3 has 13 amino acids. Trimming cost V 4 bases and J 5 bases, with 13 bases left between them. CDR3 in amino acids: CASSTPSRDEQYF. In nucleotides, the CDR3 is TGCGCCAGCAGCACCCCCTCACGGGACGAGCAGTACTTC.